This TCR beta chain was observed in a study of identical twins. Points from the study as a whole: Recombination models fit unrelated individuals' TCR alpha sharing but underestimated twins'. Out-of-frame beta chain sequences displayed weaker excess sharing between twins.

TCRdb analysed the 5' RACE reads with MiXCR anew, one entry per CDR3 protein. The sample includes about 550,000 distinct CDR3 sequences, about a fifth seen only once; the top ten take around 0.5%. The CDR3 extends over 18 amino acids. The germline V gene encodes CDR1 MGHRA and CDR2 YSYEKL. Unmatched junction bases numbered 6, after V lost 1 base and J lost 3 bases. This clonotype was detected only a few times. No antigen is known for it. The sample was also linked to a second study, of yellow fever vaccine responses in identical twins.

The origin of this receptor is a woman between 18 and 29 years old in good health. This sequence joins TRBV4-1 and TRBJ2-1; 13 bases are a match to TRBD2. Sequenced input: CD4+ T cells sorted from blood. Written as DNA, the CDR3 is TGCGCCAGCAGCCAAGGGACTAGCGGGAGTGGAAACTACAATGAGCAGTTCTTC. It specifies CASSQGTSGSGNYNEQFF.